A selection of T cell receptor beta chains follows, all from one sample in a study of blood T cell repertoires in COVID-19. The repertoire was sequenced with immunoSEQ multiplex PCR; TCRdb's copy has only in-frame clones and lacks some. Among some 270,000 clones listed, over 80% were seen once. Sequencing input: PBMCs or T cells enriched from blood (not recorded which). The receptors originated from a woman aged 35 to 49 who had been exposed to COVID-19. The CDR3 runs from the conserved cysteine through the conserved F or W. Each record gives: J gene, V gene, clone size, D gene, CDR3 protein, CDR3 DNA. D genes are given only for firm matches. Some rows have no size entry. The others give once, few or many, or a class for an expanded clone.

>TRBJ2-3|TRBV24-1|NA|TRBD1
CATSDSGQGAQTDTQYF
TGTGCCACCAGTGATTCAGGGCAGGGGGCGCAGACAGATACGCAGTATTTT
>TRBJ1-6|TRBV12-3/TRBV12-4|NA|NA
CASSYGSPLHF
TGTGCCAGCAGTTACGGTTCACCCCTCCACTTT
>TRBJ1-5|TRBV28|NA|NA
CASSLVVKGNQPQHF
TGTGCCAGCAGTTTAGTTGTTAAGGGGAATCAGCCCCAGCATTTT
>TRBJ1-4|TRBV7-2|NA|TRBD1
CASSRGQVLSTNEKLFF
TGTGCCAGCAGCCGTGGACAGGTTCTTTCAACTAATGAAAAACTGTTTTTT
>TRBJ2-2|TRBV12-5|NA|NA
CASGLVTGINTGELFF
TGTGCTAGTGGTTTGGTTACGGGAATCAACACCGGGGAGCTGTTTTTT
>TRBJ1-1|TRBV6-2/TRBV6-3|NA|NA
CASSPPGRENTEAFF
TGTGCCAGCAGCCCCCCGGGGCGGGAGAACACTGAAGCTTTCTTT
>TRBJ2-7|TRBV18|NA|NA
CASSLGGSSYEQYF
TGTGCCAGCTCTTTGGGGGGAAGCTCCTACGAGCAGTACTTC
>TRBJ2-5|TRBV29-1|NA|TRBD1
CSGRGWETQYF
TGCAGCGGCAGGGGGTGGGAGACCCAGTACTTC
>TRBJ1-2|TRBV18|NA|NA
CASSPSGELYGYTF
TGTGCCAGCTCACCATCCGGGGAGCTCTATGGCTACACCTTC
>TRBJ1-2|TRBV28|NA|NA
CASRGGGIMSYGYTF
TGTGCCAGCAGGGGGGGAGGGATAATGAGCTATGGCTACACCTTC
>TRBJ1-1|TRBV28|NA|NA
CASSPPGRANQPEAFF
TGTGCCAGCAGCCCTCCGGGGAGGGCCAATCAACCAGAAGCTTTCTTT
>TRBJ1-6|TRBV6-5|once|NA
CASSNSPDSPLHF
TGTGCCAGCAGCAATTCCCCGGATTCACCCCTCCACTTT
>TRBJ1-1|TRBV19|NA|NA
CASQTGMNTEAFF
TGTGCCAGCCAAACAGGGATGAACACTGAAGCTTTCTTT